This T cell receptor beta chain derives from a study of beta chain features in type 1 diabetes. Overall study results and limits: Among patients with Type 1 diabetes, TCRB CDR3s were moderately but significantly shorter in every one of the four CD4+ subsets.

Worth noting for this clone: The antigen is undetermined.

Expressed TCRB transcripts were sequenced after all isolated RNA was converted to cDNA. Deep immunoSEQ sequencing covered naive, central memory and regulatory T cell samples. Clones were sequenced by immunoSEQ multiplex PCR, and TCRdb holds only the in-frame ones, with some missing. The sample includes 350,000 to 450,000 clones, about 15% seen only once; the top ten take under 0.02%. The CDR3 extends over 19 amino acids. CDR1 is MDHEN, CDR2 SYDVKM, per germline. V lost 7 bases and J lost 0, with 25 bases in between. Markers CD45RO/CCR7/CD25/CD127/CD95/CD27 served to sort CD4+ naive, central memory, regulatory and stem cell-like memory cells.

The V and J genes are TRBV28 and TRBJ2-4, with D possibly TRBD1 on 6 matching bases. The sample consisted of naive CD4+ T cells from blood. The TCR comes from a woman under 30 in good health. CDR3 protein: CASIPGHAGATLAKNIQYF. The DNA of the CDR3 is TGTGCCAGCATCCCTGGGCATGCAGGGGCCACCCTAGCCAAAAACATTCAGTACTTC.